This T cell receptor (beta chain) comes out of a study of blood T cell repertoires in COVID-19. Study-level background: COVID-19 samples, acute and convalescent, were from the United States, Italy and Spain.

In the source study's methods: Reference gene primers were amplified, and this amplification served to estimate nucleated cell counts. Clones were read by immunoSEQ multiplex PCR, and TCRdb kept only the in-frame ones, dropping some. That table gives V, J and clone size, and the DNA gave D and trimming. This sample carries 100,000 to 150,000 clones, approximately 70% of them seen once, and the ten largest clones take less than 2.5%. The V end lost 2 bases, the J end lost 0 bases, and 12 bases lay between the germline ends. The CDR3 has 16 amino acids. The germline V gene has CDR1 SGHRS and CDR2 YFSETQ.

The rearrangement links TRBV5-1 to TRBJ1-3, with D perhaps matching TRBD1 (6 bases). The receptor was derived from a woman in her 70s with acute or convalescent COVID-19. The source material was peripheral blood. The DNA for the CDR3 is TGCGCCAGCAGCTTCCTGGACAGCAGCTCTGGAAACACCATATATTTT. This encodes CASSFLDSSSGNTIYF.